This T cell receptor (beta chain) was retrieved from a study of OX40 agonist ivuxolimab in advanced cancers. Across the study: Treatment received earlier with anti-PD-1, anti-PD-L1 or anti-CTLA-4 agents was allowed, and over 30% had some.

The germline CDR1 and CDR2 sequences are MDHEN and SYDVKM. The CDR3 length is 15 residues. V shed 3 bases, J shed 0 bases, and the junction held 4 bases outside the gene matches. Patients had blood sampled at baseline and again on cycle 4 day 1 and cycle 7 day 1. The protocol was immunoSEQ multiplex PCR, while the TCRdb copy is restricted to in-frame clones and leaves out a portion. The table has 90,000 to 100,000 clones, roughly 95% seen once. The chain employs TRBV28 and TRBJ2-5; 7 nucleotides align to TRBD1. This receptor was taken from an adult with an advanced solid tumor such as melanoma, head and neck, liver or kidney cancer. The material sequenced was CD4+ or CD8+ T cells sorted from blood, taken in a trial of the OX40 agonist ivuxolimab. The CDR3 spells CASSFQDRDQETQYF. The CDR3 DNA follows: TGTGCCAGCAGTTTCCAAGACAGGGACCAAGAGACCCAGTACTTC. Full variable domain (rest looked up from reference TRBV28 and TRBJ2-5): DVKVTQSSRYLVKRTGEKVFLECVQDMDHENMFWYRQDPGLGLRLIYFSYDVKMKEKGDIPEGYSVSREKKERFSLILESASTNQTSMYLCASSFQDRDQETQYFGPGTRLLVL.